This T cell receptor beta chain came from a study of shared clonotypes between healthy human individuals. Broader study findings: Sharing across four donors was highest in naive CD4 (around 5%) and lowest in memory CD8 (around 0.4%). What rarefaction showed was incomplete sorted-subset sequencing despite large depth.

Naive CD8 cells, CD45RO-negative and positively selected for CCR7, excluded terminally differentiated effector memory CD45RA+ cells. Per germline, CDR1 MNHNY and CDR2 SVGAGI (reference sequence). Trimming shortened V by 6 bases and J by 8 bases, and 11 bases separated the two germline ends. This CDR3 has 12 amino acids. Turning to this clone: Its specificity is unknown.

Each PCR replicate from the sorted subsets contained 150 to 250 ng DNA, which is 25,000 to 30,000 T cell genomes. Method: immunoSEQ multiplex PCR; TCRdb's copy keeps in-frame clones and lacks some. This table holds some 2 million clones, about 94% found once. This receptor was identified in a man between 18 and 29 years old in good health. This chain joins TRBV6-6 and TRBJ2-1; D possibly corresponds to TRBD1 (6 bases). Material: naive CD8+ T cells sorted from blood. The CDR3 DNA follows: TGTGCCAGCAGCTTTGGGGGCCATGAGCAGTTCTTC. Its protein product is CASSFGGHEQFF.